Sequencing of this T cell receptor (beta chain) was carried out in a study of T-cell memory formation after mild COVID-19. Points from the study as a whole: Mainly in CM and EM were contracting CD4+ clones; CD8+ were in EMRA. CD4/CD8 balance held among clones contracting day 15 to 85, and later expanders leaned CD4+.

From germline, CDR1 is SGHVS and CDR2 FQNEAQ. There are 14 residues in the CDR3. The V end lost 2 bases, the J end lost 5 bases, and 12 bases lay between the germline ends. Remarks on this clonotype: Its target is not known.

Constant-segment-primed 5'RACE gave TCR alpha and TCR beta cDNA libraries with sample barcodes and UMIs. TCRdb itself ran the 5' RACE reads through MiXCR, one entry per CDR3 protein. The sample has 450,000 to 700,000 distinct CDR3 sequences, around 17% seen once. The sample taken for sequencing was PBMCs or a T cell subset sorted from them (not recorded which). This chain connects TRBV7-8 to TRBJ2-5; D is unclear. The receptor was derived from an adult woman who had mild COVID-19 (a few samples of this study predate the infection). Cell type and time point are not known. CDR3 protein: CASSLSNVRETQYF. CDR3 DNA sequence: TGTGCCAGCAGCTTATCGAACGTGAGGGAGACCCAGTACTTC.